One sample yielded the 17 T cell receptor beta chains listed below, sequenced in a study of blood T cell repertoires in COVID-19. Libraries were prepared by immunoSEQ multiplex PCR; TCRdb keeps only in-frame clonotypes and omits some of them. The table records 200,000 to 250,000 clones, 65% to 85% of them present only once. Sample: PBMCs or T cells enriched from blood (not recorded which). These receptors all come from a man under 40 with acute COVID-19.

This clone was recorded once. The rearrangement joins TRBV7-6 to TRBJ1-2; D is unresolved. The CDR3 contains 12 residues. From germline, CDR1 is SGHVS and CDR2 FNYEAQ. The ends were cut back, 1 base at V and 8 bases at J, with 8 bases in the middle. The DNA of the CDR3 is TGTGCCAGCAGCTTAGTTCCGGGGGGCTACACCTTC. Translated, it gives CASSLVPGGYTF. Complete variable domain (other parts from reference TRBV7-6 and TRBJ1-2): GAGVSQSPRYKVTKRGQDVALRCDPISGHVSLYWYRQALGQGPEFLTYFNYEAQQDKSGLPNDRFSAERPEGSISTLTIQRTEQRDSAMYRCASSLVPGGYTFGSGTRLTVV.

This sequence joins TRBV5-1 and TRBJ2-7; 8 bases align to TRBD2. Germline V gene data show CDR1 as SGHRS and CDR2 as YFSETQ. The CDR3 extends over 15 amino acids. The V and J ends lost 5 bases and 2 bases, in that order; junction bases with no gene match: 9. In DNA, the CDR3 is TGCGCCAGCAGTGTGGGAACTAGCGGTGCCTACGAGCAGTACTTC. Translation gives CASSVGTSGAYEQYF.

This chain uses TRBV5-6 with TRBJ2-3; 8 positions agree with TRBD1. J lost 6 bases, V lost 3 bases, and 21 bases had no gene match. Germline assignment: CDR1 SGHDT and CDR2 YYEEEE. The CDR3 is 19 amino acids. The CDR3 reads CASSSYLLPRDRLTDTQYF. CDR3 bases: TGTGCCAGCAGCTCCTACCTTCTACCCAGGGACAGGTTAACGGATACGCAGTATTTT. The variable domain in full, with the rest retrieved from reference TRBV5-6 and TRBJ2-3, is DAGVTQSPTHLIKTRGQQVTLRCSPKSGHDTVSWYQQALGQGPQFIFQYYEEEERQRGNFPDRFSGHQFPNYSSELNVNALLLGDSALYLCASSSYLLPRDRLTDTQYFGPGTRLTVL.

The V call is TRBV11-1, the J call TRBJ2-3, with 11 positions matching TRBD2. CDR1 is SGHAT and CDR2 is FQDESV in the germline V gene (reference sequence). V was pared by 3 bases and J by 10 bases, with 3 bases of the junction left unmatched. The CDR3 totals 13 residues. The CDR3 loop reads CASSFGTSGSQYF. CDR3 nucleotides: TGTGCCAGCAGCTTCGGGACTAGCGGCTCGCAGTATTTT.

CDR3 residues: CASSVAVSTGVGDEQFF. The CDR3 nucleotides are TGTGCCAGCAGCGTAGCCGTCTCTACGGGGGTTGGAGATGAGCAGTTCTTC. The chain joins TRBV9 to TRBJ2-1; D is possibly TRBD2 (6 bases). Looked up from germline, CDR1 is SGDLS and CDR2 is YYNGEE. Trimming took 0 bases from V and 8 from J, leaving 21 bases between them. This CDR3 spans 17 amino acids.

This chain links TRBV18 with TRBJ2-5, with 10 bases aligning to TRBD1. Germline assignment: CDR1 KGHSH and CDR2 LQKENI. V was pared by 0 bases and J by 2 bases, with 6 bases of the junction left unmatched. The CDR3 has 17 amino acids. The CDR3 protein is CASSPPAGQGRQETQYF. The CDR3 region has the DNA TGTGCCAGCTCACCACCTGCGGGACAGGGGAGACAAGAGACCCAGTACTTC.

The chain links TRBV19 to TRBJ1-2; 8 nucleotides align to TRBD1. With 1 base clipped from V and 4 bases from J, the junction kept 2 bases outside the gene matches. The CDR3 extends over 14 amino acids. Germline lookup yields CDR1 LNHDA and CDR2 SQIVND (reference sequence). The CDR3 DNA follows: TGTGCCAGTAGTATAGCGACAGGGGCCTATGGCTACACCTTC. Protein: CASSIATGAYGYTF.

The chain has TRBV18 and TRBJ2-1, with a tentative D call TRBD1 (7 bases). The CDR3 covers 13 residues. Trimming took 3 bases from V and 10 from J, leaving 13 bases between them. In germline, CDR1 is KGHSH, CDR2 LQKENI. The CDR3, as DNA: TGTGCCAGCTCACCCCAGGGGGGTGGGGAGCAGTTCTTC. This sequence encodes CASSPQGGGEQFF.

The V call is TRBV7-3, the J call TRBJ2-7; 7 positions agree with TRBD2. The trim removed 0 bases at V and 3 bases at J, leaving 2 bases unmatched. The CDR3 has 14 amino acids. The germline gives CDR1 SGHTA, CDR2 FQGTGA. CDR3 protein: CASSLTAGDYEQYF. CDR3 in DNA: TGTGCCAGCAGCTTAACGGCGGGAGACTACGAGCAGTACTTC.

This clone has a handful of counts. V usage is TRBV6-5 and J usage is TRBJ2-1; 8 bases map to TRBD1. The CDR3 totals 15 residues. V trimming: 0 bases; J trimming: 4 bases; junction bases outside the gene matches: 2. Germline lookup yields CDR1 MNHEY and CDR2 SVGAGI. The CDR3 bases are TGTGCCAGCAGTTACTCATGGGACAGGTACAATGAGCAGTTCTTC. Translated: CASSYSWDRYNEQFF.

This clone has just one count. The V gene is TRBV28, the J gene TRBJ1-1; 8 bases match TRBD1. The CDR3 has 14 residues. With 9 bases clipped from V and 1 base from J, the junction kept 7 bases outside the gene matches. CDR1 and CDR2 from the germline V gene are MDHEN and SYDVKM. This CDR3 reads CASRYRGSNTEAFF. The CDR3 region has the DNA TGTGCCAGTCGGTACAGGGGGTCGAACACTGAAGCTTTCTTT.

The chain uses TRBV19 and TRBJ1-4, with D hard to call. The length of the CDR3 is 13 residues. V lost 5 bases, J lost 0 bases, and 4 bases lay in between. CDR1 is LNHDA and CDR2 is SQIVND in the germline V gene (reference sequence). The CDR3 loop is CASSYSTNEKLFF. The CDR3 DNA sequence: TGTGCCAGTAGTTATTCAACTAATGAAAAACTGTTTTTT.

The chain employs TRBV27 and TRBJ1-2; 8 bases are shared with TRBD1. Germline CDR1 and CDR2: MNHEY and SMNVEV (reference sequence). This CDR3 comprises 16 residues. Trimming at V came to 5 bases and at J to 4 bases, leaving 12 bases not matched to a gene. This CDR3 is CASSQLGGRGPYGYTF. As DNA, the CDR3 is TGTGCCAGCAGTCAACTCGGCGGCAGGGGGCCCTATGGCTACACCTTC.

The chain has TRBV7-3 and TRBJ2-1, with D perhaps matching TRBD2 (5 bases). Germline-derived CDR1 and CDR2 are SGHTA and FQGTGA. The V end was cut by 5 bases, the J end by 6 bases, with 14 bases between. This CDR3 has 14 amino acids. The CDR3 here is CASSPGPGGNEQFF. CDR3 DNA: TGTGCCAGCAGCCCTGGACCCGGAGGCAATGAGCAGTTCTTC.

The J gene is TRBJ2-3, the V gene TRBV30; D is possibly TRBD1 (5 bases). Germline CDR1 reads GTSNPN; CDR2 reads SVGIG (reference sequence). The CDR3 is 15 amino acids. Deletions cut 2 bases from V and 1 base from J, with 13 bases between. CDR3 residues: CAWSRMQGGTDTQYF. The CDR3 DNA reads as TGTGCCTGGAGTCGGATGCAGGGCGGCACAGATACGCAGTATTTT. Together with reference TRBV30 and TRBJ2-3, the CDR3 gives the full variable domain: SQTIHQWPATLVQPVGSPLSLECTVEGTSNPNLYWYRQAAGRGLQLLFYSVGIGQISSEVPQNLSASRPQDRQFILSSKKLLLSDSGFYLCAWSRMQGGTDTQYFGPGTRLTVL.

The CDR3, as DNA: TGTGCCAGCTCACCACAACAGGGTTTAAATGAAAAACTGTTTTTT. This gives the protein CASSPQQGLNEKLFF. The V gene is TRBV18, the J gene TRBJ1-4, with a tentative D call TRBD1 (6 bases). The CDR3 covers 15 residues. Per germline, CDR1 KGHSH and CDR2 LQKENI. V shed 1 base and J shed 5 bases, with 11 bases lying between them.

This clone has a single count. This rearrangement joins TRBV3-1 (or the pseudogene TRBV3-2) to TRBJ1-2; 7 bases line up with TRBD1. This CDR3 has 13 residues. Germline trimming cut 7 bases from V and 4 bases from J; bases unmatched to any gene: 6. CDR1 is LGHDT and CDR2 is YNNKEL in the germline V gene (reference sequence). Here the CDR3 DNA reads TGTGCCAGCAACTCGGGACAGACCTATGGCTACACCTTC. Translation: CASNSGQTYGYTF.